The 9 T cell receptor beta chains below come from one sample, sequenced in a study of radiation and T cells in renal cell carcinoma. Generated by immunoSEQ multiplex PCR, the TCRdb table keeps only in-frame clones and is missing some. The profile shows roughly 15,000 clones, less than 75% of them singletons. Sample treatment: treatment-naive control, cytoreductive nephrectomy. This material consisted of tumor tissue, taken from a patient whose treatment was nephrectomy without radiotherapy. The receptors originated from a man aged 55 to 70 with renal cell carcinoma.

The V call is TRBV30, the J call TRBJ2-1; D possibly corresponds to TRBD2 (5 bases). Germline assignment: CDR1 GTSNPN and CDR2 SVGIG (reference sequence). Trimming left V 7 bases short and J 0 bases short, with 13 bases between. The CDR3 has 14 amino acids. The chain's CDR3 is CASSGISSYNEQFF. Here the CDR3 DNA reads TGTGCCTCCTCCGGGATCAGCTCCTACAATGAGCAGTTCTTC.

V usage is TRBV7-8 and J usage is TRBJ1-4, with no clear D. The germline V gene encodes CDR1 SGHVS and CDR2 FQNEAQ. Deletions cut 4 bases from V and 5 bases from J, with 14 bases between. The CDR3 has 15 amino acids. The CDR3 DNA reads TGTGCCAGCAGCTGGGAGGCGTTCTCCAATGAAAAACTGTTTTTT. It specifies CASSWEAFSNEKLFF.

The DNA for the CDR3 is TGTGCCAGTAGGGAAGCTGGGACAGGGGGAGACGAGCAGTACTTC. Residues: CASREAGTGGDEQYF. The chain recombines TRBV19 with TRBJ2-7, with TRBD1 identical over 11 bases. V shed 6 bases, J shed 5 bases, and the junction held 9 bases outside the gene matches. There are 15 residues in the CDR3. From germline, CDR1 is LNHDA and CDR2 SQIVND (reference sequence).

V is TRBV20-1 and J is TRBJ2-1; possibly TRBD2 for D (6 bases). The CDR3 extends over 11 amino acids. In germline, CDR1 is DFQATT, CDR2 SNEGSKA (reference sequence). The V end was cut by 3 bases, the J end by 8 bases, with 8 bases between. The CDR3 protein is CSASGGYEQFF. CDR3 bases: TGCAGTGCTAGCGGGGGTTATGAGCAGTTCTTC.

This clone is classed as medium-sized. The genes are TRBV9 and TRBJ2-4; 7 nucleotides align to TRBD2. This CDR3 contains 19 residues. The germline CDR1 and CDR2 sequences are SGDLS and YYNGEE. V lost 2 bases to trimming and J lost 0 bases; unmatched junction nucleotides: 14. The CDR3 sequence is CASSVNWGGTNVAKNIQYF. The DNA of the CDR3 is TGTGCCAGCAGCGTTAACTGGGGGGGAACTAATGTAGCCAAAAACATTCAGTACTTC.

The rearrangement links TRBV5-1 to TRBJ1-4; D is undetermined. Trimming took off 0 bases at V and 5 bases at J, with 8 bases between the two ends. CDR1 and CDR2 from the germline V gene are SGHRS and YFSETQ. CDR3 length equals 14 residues. This CDR3 reads CASSLGQPNEKLFF. As DNA, the CDR3 is TGCGCCAGCAGCTTGGGGCAACCGAATGAAAAACTGTTTTTT.

J is TRBJ1-2 and V is TRBV5-1; D not certain. The germline CDR1 and CDR2 sequences are SGHRS and YFSETQ. This CDR3 has 14 residues. With 1 base removed from V and 8 bases from J, the gap between germline ends came to 15 bases. CDR3 amino acids: CASSLNIVMYGYTF. The DNA of the CDR3 is TGCGCCAGCAGCTTGAATATCGTGATGTACGGCTACACCTTC.

The V gene is TRBV5-1, the J gene TRBJ2-5; D is unclear. The germline V gene encodes CDR1 SGHRS and CDR2 YFSETQ. The CDR3 contains 13 residues. Trimming pared 0 bases from V and 5 bases from J, leaving 8 bases between. CDR3 residues: CASSLAPGETQYF. As DNA, the CDR3 is TGCGCCAGCAGCTTGGCCCCCGGCGAGACCCAGTACTTC.

The V gene is TRBV28, the J gene TRBJ1-5; possibly TRBD1 for D (5 bases). CDR1 is MDHEN and CDR2 is SYDVKM in the germline V gene. This CDR3 has 16 amino acids. Trimming took 7 bases from V and 4 from J, leaving 20 bases between them. The CDR3 coding sequence is TGTGCCAGCAACTTAGTCGGGGGGATGGGTAATCAGCCCCAGCATTTT. This gives the protein CASNLVGGMGNQPQHF. The whole variable domain, filled in from reference TRBV28 and TRBJ1-5, reads DVKVTQSSRYLVKRTGEKVFLECVQDMDHENMFWYRQDPGLGLRLIYFSYDVKMKEKGDIPEGYSVSREKKERFSLILESASTNQTSMYLCASNLVGGMGNQPQHFGDGTRLSIL.